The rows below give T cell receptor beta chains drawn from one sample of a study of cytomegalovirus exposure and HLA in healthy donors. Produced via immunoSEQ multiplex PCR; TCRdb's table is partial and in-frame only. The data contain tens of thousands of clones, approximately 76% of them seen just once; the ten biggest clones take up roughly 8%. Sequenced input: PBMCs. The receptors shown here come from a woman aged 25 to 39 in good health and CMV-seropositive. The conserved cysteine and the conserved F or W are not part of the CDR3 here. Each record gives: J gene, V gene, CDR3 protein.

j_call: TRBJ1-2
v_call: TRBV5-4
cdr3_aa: ASSSGQGFTYGYT

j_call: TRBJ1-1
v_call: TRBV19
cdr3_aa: ASSILYRGWNTEAF

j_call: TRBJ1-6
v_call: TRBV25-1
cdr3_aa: ASRQVNNSPLH

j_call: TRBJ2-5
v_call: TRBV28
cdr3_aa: ASSPPLGTQY

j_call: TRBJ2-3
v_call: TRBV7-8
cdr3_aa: ASSFRGTSTDTQY

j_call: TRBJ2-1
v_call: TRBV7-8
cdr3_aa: ASRPRTGGAYNEQF

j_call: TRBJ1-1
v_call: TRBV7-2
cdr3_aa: ASSPPWNTEAF

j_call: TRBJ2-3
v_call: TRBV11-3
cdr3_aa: ASSPLRSTDTQY

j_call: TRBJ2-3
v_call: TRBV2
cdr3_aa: ASSVDPLTDTQY

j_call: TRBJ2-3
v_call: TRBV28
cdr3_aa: ASSPLAGGFTDTQY

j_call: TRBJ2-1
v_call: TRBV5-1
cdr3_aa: ASSLWGGSSSYNEQF

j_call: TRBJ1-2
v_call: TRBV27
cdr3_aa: ASRQGGYYGYT

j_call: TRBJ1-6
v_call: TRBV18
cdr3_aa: ASSSRGWNSPLH

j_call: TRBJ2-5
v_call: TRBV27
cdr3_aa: ASSPVWDSIGEETQY

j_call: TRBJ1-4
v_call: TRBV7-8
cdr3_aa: ASSFGTVPTNEKLF

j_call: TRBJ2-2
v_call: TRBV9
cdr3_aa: ASSIGTGGTGELF

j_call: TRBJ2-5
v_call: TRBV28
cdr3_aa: ASSRGQGRETQY

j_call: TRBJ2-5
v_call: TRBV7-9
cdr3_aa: ASSLGTSGGETQY

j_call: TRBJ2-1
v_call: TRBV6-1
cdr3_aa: ASSETSGGNNEQF

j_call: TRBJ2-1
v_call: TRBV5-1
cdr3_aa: ASGLGLAGGFEQF

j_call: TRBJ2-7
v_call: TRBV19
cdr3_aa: ASSTTGVVSEQY

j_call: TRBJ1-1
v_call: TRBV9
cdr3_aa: ASSPGAGGVNTEAF

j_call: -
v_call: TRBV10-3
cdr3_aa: AISELGRGWSGEQY

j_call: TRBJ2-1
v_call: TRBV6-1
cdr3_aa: ASSERVVTGFGYNEQF

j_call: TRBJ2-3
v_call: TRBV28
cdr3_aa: ASSLRNLAGGGNTQY

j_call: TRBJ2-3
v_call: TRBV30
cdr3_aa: AWRGLGGADTQY